The 2 T cell receptor beta chains reported below all come from one sample, sequenced in a study of CD8 T cells in ankylosing spondylitis. TCRdb analysed the 5' RACE reads with MiXCR anew, one entry per CDR3 protein. The sample carries about 320,000 distinct CDR3 sequences, around a tenth recorded once. Input material: blood, either unsorted or a sorted T cell fraction (not recorded which). The receptors come from a female donor with ankylosing spondylitis or in good health (not recorded which).

This clonotype was recorded at least ten times. The chain carries TRBV12-3 or TRBV12-4 and TRBJ1-3; no definite D call. This CDR3 contains 15 residues. V was pared by 7 bases and J by 0 bases, with 13 bases between. The CDR3 spells CASTLTAVSGNTIYF. The CDR3, as DNA: TGTGCCAGCACCTTAACAGCTGTCTCTGGAAACACCATATATTTT.

This clonotype was recorded a few times. The chain links TRBV6-5 to TRBJ2-7; maybe TRBD2 (5 bases). Deletions cut 0 bases from V and 4 bases from J, with 10 bases between. Germline V gene data show CDR1 as MNHEY and CDR2 as SVGAGI. This CDR3 spans 14 amino acids. The CDR3 DNA reads as TGTGCCAGCAGTTACTCGAGGGCGGTGTACGAGCAGTACTTC. This sequence encodes CASSYSRAVYEQYF.